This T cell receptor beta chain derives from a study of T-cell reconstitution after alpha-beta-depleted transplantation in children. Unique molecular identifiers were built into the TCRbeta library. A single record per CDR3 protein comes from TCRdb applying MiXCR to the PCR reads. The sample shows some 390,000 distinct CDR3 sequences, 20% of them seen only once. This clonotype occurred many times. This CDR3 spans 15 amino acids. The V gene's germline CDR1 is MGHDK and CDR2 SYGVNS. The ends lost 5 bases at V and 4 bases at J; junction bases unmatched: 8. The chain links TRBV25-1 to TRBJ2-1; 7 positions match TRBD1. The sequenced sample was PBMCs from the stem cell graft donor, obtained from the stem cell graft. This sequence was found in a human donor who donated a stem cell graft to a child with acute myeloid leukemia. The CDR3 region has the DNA TGTGCCAGCAGTAGGACAGGTGGAATTTACAATGAGCAGTTCTTC. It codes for CASSRTGGIYNEQFF.